Given below is one TCR beta chain in context. Enrollees, about 18 to 89 years old, lived in 20 to 25 US areas. The sample belongs to a study of blood T cell repertoires in COVID-19. At the level of the study: The analysed material was cDNA or gDNA that came from T cells, B-cell-depleted T cells, or PBMCs.

V lost 0 bases to trimming and J lost 0 bases, with 6 bases between them. In germline, CDR1 is SGHRS, CDR2 YFSETQ. CDR3 size: 14 residues. This table comes from immunoSEQ multiplex PCR, and its TCRdb copy is limited to in-frame clones, with some not included. The top ten clones hold less than 20% of a sample with 150,000 to 200,000 clones, approximately 73% of them seen once. The chain couples TRBV5-1 to TRBJ1-1; D unclear. The receptor was isolated from a woman between 50 and 59 years old with acute COVID-19. The sequenced sample consisted of PBMCs or T cells enriched from blood (not recorded which). CDR3: CASSLGTMNTEAFF. The CDR3 DNA reads TGCGCCAGCAGCTTGGGAACTATGAACACTGAAGCTTTCTTT.